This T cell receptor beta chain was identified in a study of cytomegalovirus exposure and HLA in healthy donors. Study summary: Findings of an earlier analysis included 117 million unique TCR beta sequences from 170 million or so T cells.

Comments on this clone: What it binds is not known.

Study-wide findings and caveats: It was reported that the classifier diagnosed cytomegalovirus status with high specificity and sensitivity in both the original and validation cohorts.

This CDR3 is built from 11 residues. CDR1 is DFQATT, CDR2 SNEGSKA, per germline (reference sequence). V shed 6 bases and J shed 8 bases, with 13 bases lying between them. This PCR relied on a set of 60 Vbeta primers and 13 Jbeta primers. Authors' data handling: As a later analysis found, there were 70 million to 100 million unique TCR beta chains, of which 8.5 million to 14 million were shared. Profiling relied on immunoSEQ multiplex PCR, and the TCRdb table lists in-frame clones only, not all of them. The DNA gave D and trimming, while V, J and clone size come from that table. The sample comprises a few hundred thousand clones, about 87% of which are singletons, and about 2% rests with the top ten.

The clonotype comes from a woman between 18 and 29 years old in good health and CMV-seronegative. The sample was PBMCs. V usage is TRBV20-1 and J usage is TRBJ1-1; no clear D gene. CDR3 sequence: CSAPFKAEAFF. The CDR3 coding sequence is TGCAGTGCCCCCTTTAAAGCCGAAGCTTTCTTT.